The TCR beta chain described here comes from a study of OX40 agonist ivuxolimab in advanced cancers. Overall study context: Aged roughly 23 to 79 with a mean of 60 years, they were around 83% male. Study-wide results and limits: In a subset of nonresponders, normalized T-cell clonal expansion was also low. Both blood CD4+ and CD8+ T cells showed clonal growth by week 6 at 0.1 to 3.0 mg/kg. Expanded clones were, on average, more numerous in CD8+ T cells than in CD4+.

About this clone: Its matching antigen is unknown.

V gave up 6 bases and J gave up 4 bases; unmatched junction bases: 8. Germline values: CDR1 SQVTM, CDR2 ANQGSEA. This CDR3 has 13 residues. Profiling relied on immunoSEQ multiplex PCR, and the TCRdb table lists in-frame clones only, not all of them. The sample has fewer than 90,000 clones, 93% seen once. Sequenced here: CD4+ or CD8+ T cells sorted from blood, sampled in a trial of the OX40 agonist ivuxolimab. V and J are TRBV29-1 and TRBJ2-7, with 8 bases that match TRBD2. The receptor was derived from an adult with an advanced solid tumor such as melanoma, head and neck, liver or kidney cancer. The CDR3, as DNA: TGCAGCGTGCTGACTAGCGACCTGTACGAGCAGTACTTC. Its protein product is CSVLTSDLYEQYF.